Below, 7 T cell receptor beta chains from the same sample are listed, as sequenced in a study of cytotoxic CD8 clonotypes in ibrutinib-treated CLL. The table came from immunoSEQ multiplex PCR; TCRdb's copy has only in-frame clones and leaves some out. The table records 200,000 to 250,000 clones, 70% of them present only once. Sequencing used PBMCs, obtained after 24 months of ibrutinib treatment. These receptors originate from a human donor with chronic lymphocytic leukemia.

This clone was detected once. The rearrangement uses TRBV6-6 and TRBJ2-7, with D perhaps assigned TRBD1 or TRBD2 (5 bases each). The V end was cut by 4 bases, the J end by 6 bases, with 16 bases between. The CDR3 has 14 residues. Germline CDR1 is MNHNY and CDR2 is SVGAGI (reference sequence). The CDR3 sequence is CASSSPPEGIEQYF. The CDR3 nucleotides are TGTGCCAGCAGTTCCCCGCCCGAGGGGATCGAGCAGTACTTC.

The rearrangement uses TRBV30 and TRBJ2-5; 7 bases are a match to TRBD2. Unmatched junction bases numbered 6, after V lost 5 bases and J lost 0 bases. CDR3 size: 14 residues. Germline V gene lookup returns CDR1 GTSNPN and CDR2 SVGIG (reference sequence). The CDR3 DNA sequence: TGTGCCTGGTCTAGCGGTCATAACCAAGAGACCCAGTACTTC. It translates to CAWSSGHNQETQYF.

The J gene is TRBJ2-1, the V gene TRBV15; TRBD2 might be the D (5 bases). The CDR3 is 16 residues long. Per germline, CDR1 LNHNV and CDR2 YYDKDF (reference sequence). The V end lost 0 bases, the J end lost 3 bases, and 12 bases lay between the germline ends. The CDR3 region is CATSRDLSDYYNEQFF. Here the CDR3 DNA reads TGTGCCACCAGCAGAGATCTTAGCGATTACTACAATGAGCAGTTCTTC.

This chain joins TRBV29-1 and TRBJ2-2; D unresolved. The CDR3 spans 12 residues. V was shortened by 4 bases and J by 3 bases, with 6 bases between the two germline ends. The V gene's germline CDR1 is SQVTM and CDR2 ANQGSEA. The CDR3 DNA sequence: TGCAGCGTTGGCCGCCACACCGGGGAGCTGTTTTTT. This translates into CSVGRHTGELFF.

In this sample, this clone turned up once. The chain couples TRBV5-1 to TRBJ1-2, with TRBD1 identical over 7 bases. Germline assignment: CDR1 SGHRS and CDR2 YFSETQ. The CDR3 runs to 13 residues. The junction had 4 bases not matched to a gene; V was cut back by 4 bases and J by 4 bases. CDR3 sequence (DNA): TGCGCCAGCAGCCTGGGACAGTCCTATGGCTACACCTTC. Translating it yields CASSLGQSYGYTF.

This clone occurred a few times. The rearrangement links TRBV6-5 to TRBJ1-2, with D uncertain. V gave up 4 bases and J gave up 0 bases, with 6 bases separating them. The CDR3 has 13 residues. The germline gives CDR1 MNHEY, CDR2 SVGAGI. The CDR3 sequence: CASSLKANYGYTF. In nucleotides, the CDR3 is TGTGCCAGCAGTTTAAAGGCTAACTATGGCTACACCTTC.

This CDR3 is CATSRDIETGGGYTF. CDR3 coding DNA: TGTGCCACCAGCAGAGATATAGAGACAGGGGGTGGCTACACCTTC. The chain recombines TRBV15 with TRBJ1-2, with 9 positions matching TRBD1. With V trimmed by 0 bases and J by 7 bases, 6 bases remained unmatched. CDR1 and CDR2 (germline): LNHNV, YYDKDF (reference sequence). The CDR3 extends over 15 amino acids.